The next 25 T cell receptor beta chains were all read from a single sample in a study of CD8+CD57+ T cells in acquired aplastic anemia. TCR beta VDJ and CDR3 were profiled, and genomic DNA was the template. TCRdb independently ran MiXCR on the reads; one entry per CDR3 protein. The table lists more than 150,000 distinct CDR3 sequences, less than 55% of them singletons, with about 2.9% in the top ten. The material sequenced was sorted CD4+, CD8+, or CD8+CD57+ T cells (not recorded which) from PBMCs. Every receptor here comes from a human donor in good health.

This sequence joins TRBV6-5 and TRBJ1-6; D may be TRBD1 (5 bases). Trimming removed 4 bases from V and 7 bases from J, with 17 bases in between. The CDR3 is 16 amino acids. Germline V gene data show CDR1 as MNHEY and CDR2 as SVGAGI. The CDR3 protein is CASSSWGGNWNSPLHF. The CDR3 coding sequence is TGTGCCAGCAGTTCCTGGGGGGGGAATTGGAATTCACCCCTCCACTTT.

This clonotype was detected once. The V call is TRBV25-1, the J call TRBJ2-7, with 14 bases fitting TRBD2. The germline V gene encodes CDR1 MGHDK and CDR2 SYGVNS. The CDR3 length is 16 residues. J lost 3 bases, V lost 6 bases, and 7 bases had no gene match. The CDR3 loop reads CASSRGLAGVFYEQYF. The CDR3 DNA is TGTGCCAGCAGCCGGGGACTAGCGGGAGTCTTCTACGAGCAGTACTTC.

The chain's CDR3 is CASSAGDTEAFF. In DNA form, the CDR3 reads TGTGCCAGCAGTGCAGGGGACACTGAAGCTTTCTTT. This chain links TRBV7-9 with TRBJ1-1; a possible D gene is TRBD1 (6 bases). The CDR3 is 12 residues long. Trimming took off 6 bases at V and 3 bases at J, with 8 bases between the two ends. Germline V gene lookup returns CDR1 SEHNR and CDR2 FQNEAQ (reference sequence).

This clonotype occurred many times. This rearrangement joins TRBV6-6 to TRBJ1-2, with D uncertain. V lost 7 bases to trimming and J lost 0 bases, with 15 bases between them. The CDR3 is made up of 15 amino acids. Per germline, CDR1 MNHNY and CDR2 SVGAGI (reference sequence). The CDR3 sequence is CASIRLPSTNYGYTF. Here the CDR3 DNA reads TGTGCCAGCATTAGACTACCATCCACTAACTATGGCTACACCTTC.

V gene TRBV19 combines with J gene TRBJ2-6; D not resolved. Trimming pared 6 bases from V and 2 bases from J, leaving 8 bases between. CDR1 is LNHDA, CDR2 SQIVND, per germline (reference sequence). The CDR3 spans 14 residues. The chain's CDR3 is CASRLSPGANVLTF. CDR3 sequence (DNA): TGTGCCAGTAGACTGTCCCCTGGGGCCAACGTCCTGACTTTC. Using reference TRBV19 and TRBJ2-6 for the parts outside the CDR3, the full variable domain is DGGITQSPKYLFRKEGQNVTLSCEQNLNHDAMYWYRQDPGQGLRLIYYSQIVNDFQKGDIAEGYSVSREKKESFPLTVTSAQKNPTAFYLCASRLSPGANVLTFGAGSRLTVL.

This clonotype appeared many times. The chain combines TRBV2 with TRBJ2-7, with D uncertain. Germline V lookup: CDR1 SNHLY, CDR2 FYNNEI. The length of the CDR3 is 14 residues. The germline V and J ends were trimmed by 4 bases and 2 bases, with 12 bases remaining between them. The CDR3 bases are TGTGCCAGCAGTGGCAGTACTCACCCCTACGAGCAGTACTTC. It is translated as CASSGSTHPYEQYF.

About this clonotype itself: One end of the junction does not line up with germline, which may come from a read error. The chain couples TRBV2 to TRBJ1-1; perhaps TRBD1 as D (6 bases). The CDR3 loop spans 13 amino acids. The V gene's germline CDR1 is SNHLY and CDR2 FYNNEI. CDR3 in DNA: TGTACCAGCGATGAGCAGGGGAGCACTGAAGCTTTCTTT. This gives the protein CTSDEQGSTEAFF.

There are many counts of this clonotype. The chain recombines TRBV7-3 with TRBJ2-1, with 8 bases matching TRBD2. With 0 bases clipped from V and 8 bases from J, the junction kept 6 bases outside the gene matches. The CDR3 contains 15 residues. CDR1 SGHTA and CDR2 FQGTGA come from the germline V gene. In nucleotides, the CDR3 is TGTGCCAGCAGCTTAACCGGGAGGGATGGGTATGAGCAGTTCTTC. Protein sequence: CASSLTGRDGYEQFF.

This clonotype was observed many times. The V and J genes are TRBV10-2 and TRBJ2-1, with D possibly TRBD2 on 6 matching bases. The CDR3 extends over 15 amino acids. V was clipped by 4 bases and J by 10 bases, with 20 bases between them. Germline values: CDR1 WSHSY, CDR2 SAAADI. In nucleotides, the CDR3 is TGCGCCAGCAGTGCGACCGGGACTCCCCTTGAGGAGCAGTTCTTC. Translation gives CASSATGTPLEEQFF.

The gene calls are TRBV20-1 and TRBJ2-7; tentatively, D is TRBD1 (6 bases). The CDR3 loop spans 14 amino acids. Germline-derived CDR1 and CDR2 are DFQATT and SNEGSKA (reference sequence). V lost 3 bases, J lost 5 bases, and 17 bases lay in between. CDR3 nucleotide sequence: TGCAGTGCTAGCCCGGGACAAGATTGGCACGAGCAGTACTTC. This codes for CSASPGQDWHEQYF.

This clonotype came up many times. The V gene is TRBV24-1, the J gene TRBJ1-2, with D unclear. The CDR3 contains 12 residues. CDR1 is KGHDR and CDR2 is SFDVKD in the germline V gene. The germline V and J ends were trimmed by 6 bases and 4 bases, with 8 bases remaining between them. CDR3 protein: CATSPEGYGYTF. For the CDR3, the DNA is TGTGCCACCAGTCCGGAGGGCTATGGCTACACCTTC.

The rearrangement joins TRBV11-1 to TRBJ2-2; a possible D gene is TRBD1 (6 bases). This CDR3 is built from 16 residues. V was cut by 5 bases and J by 4 bases, with 17 bases left in between. Germline V gene data show CDR1 as SGHAT and CDR2 as FQDESV (reference sequence). CDR3 nucleotide sequence: TGTGCCAGCAGCGACTCTTGGGGACATAGCACCGGGGAGCTGTTTTTT. It specifies CASSDSWGHSTGELFF.

About this clonotype: The junction and the germline gene differ at one end; a read error may be behind it. The chain has TRBV29-1 and TRBJ2-7; unclear D gene. The CDR3 runs 12 residues. Germline-derived CDR1 and CDR2 are SQVTM and ANQGSEA. Here the CDR3 DNA reads TGCAGCGTCCTAGACGGTACCTACGAGCAGCACTTC. Translation: CSVLDGTYEQHF.

This rearrangement joins TRBV5-4 to TRBJ2-2; 11 bases line up with TRBD2. The junction had 7 bases not matched to a gene; V was cut back by 2 bases and J by 1 base. CDR3 length: 18 residues. Per germline, CDR1 SGHNT and CDR2 YYREEE (reference sequence). The CDR3 region is CASSLPLAGGLNTGELFF. The CDR3 DNA reads TGTGCCAGCAGCTTACCTCTAGCGGGAGGACTGAACACCGGGGAGCTGTTTTTT.

Turning to this clonotype: This may come from a read error, since a much larger clone is one base off. Since no conserved phenylalanine or tryptophan closes the CDR3, a read error is the likely cause. V and J are TRBV12-3 or TRBV12-4 and TRBJ1-1, with a possible D match to TRBD1 (5 bases). This CDR3 is 16 amino acids long. Trimming cost V 6 bases and J 1 base, with 18 bases left between them. CDR3 residues: CASRPTGGGTNTEAFL. In DNA form, the CDR3 reads TGTGCCAGCAGACCCACCGGTGGGGGTACGAACACTGAAGCTTTCCTT.

The J gene is TRBJ2-5, the V gene TRBV7-9; D is perhaps TRBD1 or TRBD2 (5 bases each). CDR1 SEHNR and CDR2 FQNEAQ come from the germline V gene (reference sequence). This CDR3 contains 14 residues. Trimming shortened V by 5 bases and J by 5 bases, and 15 bases separated the two germline ends. Here the CDR3 DNA reads TGTGCCAGCAGCAGTACGGGGCCTGGCGAGACCCAGTACTTC. Translating it yields CASSSTGPGETQYF.

Points on this clonotype: Germline and junction disagree at one end, which may indicate a read error. The genes are TRBV15 and TRBJ2-1, with D possibly being TRBD2 (6 bases). The CDR3 sequence is 13 residues long. Per the germline V gene, CDR1 is LNHNV and CDR2 is YYDKDF (reference sequence). CDR3: CATSRINGGEEFF. CDR3 sequence (DNA): TGTGCCACCAGCAGGATTAACGGGGGTGAGGAGTTCTTC.

The rearrangement uses TRBV7-6 and TRBJ1-2; 10 nucleotides align to TRBD1. Germline CDR1 is SGHVS and CDR2 is FNYEAQ. The V gene end was trimmed by 2 bases and the J gene end by 7 bases; junction bases not matched to a gene: 4. The CDR3 runs to 14 residues. The CDR3 loop reads CASSLSRDRGGYTF. The CDR3 bases are TGTGCCAGCAGCTTATCGCGGGACAGGGGTGGCTACACCTTC.

By sample share, this clonotype is medium-sized (0.01 to 0.1%). The CDR3 DNA reads as TGTGCCAGCAGCCTACCGGGGACAGGGGAACAAGAGACCCAGTACTTC. It is translated as CASSLPGTGEQETQYF. V gene TRBV6-2 or TRBV6-3 combines with J gene TRBJ2-5, with 10 bases matching TRBD1. The junction had 9 bases not matched to a gene; V was cut back by 6 bases and J by 2 bases. The CDR3 runs 16 residues. CDR1 and CDR2 from the germline V gene are MNHEY and SVGEGT.

V and J are TRBV6-1 and TRBJ1-5; 9 nucleotides agree with TRBD1. Germline assignment: CDR1 MNHNS and CDR2 SASEGT. J was trimmed by 2 bases and V by 5 bases; bases with no gene match: 7. The CDR3 has 16 residues. The CDR3 loop is CASSKIQGAGNQPQHF. Written as DNA, the CDR3 is TGTGCCAGCAGTAAGATACAGGGGGCTGGCAATCAGCCCCAGCATTTT.

The chain employs TRBV29-1 and TRBJ2-7, with D maybe TRBD2 (5 bases). The CDR3 has 13 residues. Germline V gene lookup returns CDR1 SQVTM and CDR2 ANQGSEA. Trimming took off 4 bases at V and 6 bases at J, with 16 bases between the two ends. The CDR3 spells CSVANLGGGEQYF. The CDR3 nucleotides are TGCAGCGTTGCAAATTTGGGCGGAGGCGAGCAGTACTTC.

This clonotype was recorded a few times. The chain uses TRBV29-1 and TRBJ2-7; D could derive from TRBD1 or TRBD2 (5 bases each). Trimming removed 4 bases at V and 2 bases at J, with 6 bases between. Germline CDR1 is SQVTM and CDR2 is ANQGSEA. The CDR3 extends over 11 amino acids. As DNA, the CDR3 is TGCAGCGTTGTGGGGGCCTACGAGCAGTACTTC. This translates into CSVVGAYEQYF.

As concerns this clonotype: Given a much more abundant clone one base away, this may be a read error. CDR3 protein: CASGGAGSYYEQYF. The CDR3 DNA follows: TGTGCCAGCGGGGGTGCGGGATCCTACTACGAGCAGTACTTC. The chain has TRBV6-1 and TRBJ2-7, with TRBD2 as a possible D gene (6 bases). The CDR3 totals 14 residues. Trimming removed 8 bases from V and 3 bases from J, with 17 bases in between. CDR1 and CDR2 from the germline V gene are MNHNS and SASEGT.

V gene TRBV24-1 combines with J gene TRBJ1-5; possibly TRBD1 for D (5 bases). This CDR3 comprises 16 residues. From germline, CDR1 is KGHDR and CDR2 SFDVKD. Trimming shortened V by 3 bases and J by 1 base, and 12 bases separated the two germline ends. CDR3 DNA: TGTGCCACCAGTGATCTTCGGGGGGAAAGCAATCAGCCCCAGCATTTT. The encoded protein is CATSDLRGESNQPQHF.

As for this clonotype: A much larger clone differs by one base, so this may be a read error. The chain recombines TRBV5-1 with TRBJ2-3; either TRBD1 or TRBD2 may fit D (5 bases each). Per germline, CDR1 SGHRS and CDR2 YFSETQ. The CDR3 runs 15 residues. V dropped 4 bases and J dropped 4 bases, with 16 bases sitting between them. CDR3 loop: CASSATGRNSDTQYF. The DNA of the CDR3 is TGCGCCAGCAGCGCCACGGGACGAAATTCAGATACGCAGTATTTT.